Following are 11 T cell receptor beta chains from one sample sequenced in a study of molecular identifiers for immune sequencing clone quantification. TCRdb re-derived calls from the PCR reads in MiXCR, one entry per CDR3 protein. The sample consists of fewer than 350,000 distinct CDR3 sequences, 20% to 25% of them appearing once. The sequenced sample consisted of naive CD8+ T cells from blood, with Jurkat cell RNA spiked in. Subset specified: FACS-sorted CD8+CD4-CCR7+CD45RA+ naive T cells. These receptors all come from a human donor in good health. Some libraries in this study had Jurkat cell RNA spiked in.

Many counts were recorded for this clonotype. The chain couples TRBV9 to TRBJ2-1, with D perhaps TRBD2 (6 bases). Trimming took 0 bases from V and 4 from J, leaving 14 bases between them. CDR1 SGDLS and CDR2 YYNGEE come from the germline V gene. The CDR3 has 16 amino acids. The CDR3 DNA is TGTGCCAGCAGCGTAGGCCCAGCGGGTAAATACAATGAGCAGTTCTTC. Amino acid sequence: CASSVGPAGKYNEQFF.

This clonotype has ten or more counts. The chain couples TRBV4-1 to TRBJ2-3, with D tentatively TRBD1 or TRBD2 (5 bases each). Trimming left V 0 bases short and J 4 bases short, with 17 bases between. The CDR3 is 17 amino acids. CDR1 is MGHRA, CDR2 YSYEKL, per germline. The chain's CDR3 is CASSQDHGTPPADTQYF. The CDR3 DNA reads TGCGCCAGCAGCCAAGATCACGGGACCCCTCCGGCAGATACGCAGTATTTT.

This chain links TRBV27 with TRBJ2-1; 9 nucleotides line up with TRBD2. This CDR3 contains 15 residues. Germline V gene sequence: CDR1 MNHEY, CDR2 SMNVEV (reference sequence). V gave up 5 bases and J gave up 8 bases; unmatched junction bases: 10. The CDR3 region is CASSLLAGPQDEQFF. Here the CDR3 DNA reads TGTGCCAGCAGTCTTCTAGCGGGACCCCAGGATGAGCAGTTCTTC.

In this sample, this clonotype turned up a few times. The V and J genes are TRBV7-6 and TRBJ2-3; 11 nucleotides align to TRBD1. This CDR3 has 15 residues. The germline CDR1 and CDR2 sequences are SGHVS and FNYEAQ. Trimming at V came to 4 bases and at J to 5 bases, leaving 5 bases not matched to a gene. CDR3 in DNA: TGTGCCAGCAGCTCTGGACAGGGGGCTATAGATACGCAGTATTTT. Protein: CASSSGQGAIDTQYF.

This clonotype was seen at least ten times. The genes are TRBV28 and TRBJ1-4; D is uncertain. Germline V gene lookup returns CDR1 MDHEN and CDR2 SYDVKM. The V and J ends lost 6 bases and 8 bases respectively, with 10 bases between them. This CDR3 spans 12 amino acids. In DNA form, the CDR3 reads TGTGCCAGCAGCCCCTTCGGCGAAAAACTGTTTTTT. Protein: CASSPFGEKLFF.

The sample holds many counts of this clonotype. The chain combines TRBV12-3 or TRBV12-4 with TRBJ1-5, with D perhaps TRBD1 (5 bases). The V and J ends lost 7 bases and 2 bases respectively, with 15 bases between them. This CDR3 comprises 15 residues. The CDR3 is CASTSGGGGNQPQHF. The CDR3 coding sequence is TGTGCCAGCACCTCTGGGGGTGGCGGCAATCAGCCCCAGCATTTT.

There are many counts of this clonotype. The CDR3 DNA sequence: TGTGCCAGCGGGGCGGCGGGAGGGGAAGAGACCCAGTACTTC. Its translation is CASGAAGGEETQYF. J is TRBJ2-5 and V is TRBV12-3 or TRBV12-4; 9 bases align to TRBD2. With 8 bases clipped from V and 3 bases from J, the junction kept 7 bases outside the gene matches. The CDR3 spans 14 residues.

This clonotype was seen more than once but under ten times. The rearrangement joins TRBV11-2 to TRBJ2-1; tentatively, D is TRBD2 (6 bases). This CDR3 region has 16 residues. V dropped 8 bases and J dropped 2 bases, with 19 bases sitting between them. CDR1 is SGHAT and CDR2 is FQNNGV in the germline V gene. CDR3 amino acids: CASLPLGGGTYNEQFF. Written as DNA, the CDR3 is TGTGCCAGCCTCCCTCTTGGTGGGGGGACCTACAATGAGCAGTTCTTC.

Many counts were recorded for this clonotype. The gene calls are TRBV29-1 and TRBJ2-5; D is unclear. Trimming pared 0 bases from V and 4 bases from J, leaving 12 bases between. This CDR3 has 14 amino acids. Germline V lookup: CDR1 SQVTM, CDR2 ANQGSEA. The CDR3: CSVEEVEVRETQYF. CDR3 nucleotide sequence: TGCAGCGTTGAAGAGGTCGAGGTTAGAGAGACCCAGTACTTC.

The table lists this clonotype with many counts. The rearrangement joins TRBV5-4 to TRBJ2-5, with 10 bases identical to TRBD2. Trimming at V came to 4 bases and at J to 3 bases, leaving 12 bases not matched to a gene. This CDR3 contains 17 residues. Per germline, CDR1 SGHNT and CDR2 YYREEE (reference sequence). The CDR3 protein is CASSEGLAERAEETQYF. CDR3 sequence (DNA): TGTGCCAGCAGCGAAGGACTAGCGGAGAGGGCCGAAGAGACCCAGTACTTC. The whole variable domain, filled in from reference TRBV5-4 and TRBJ2-5, reads ETGVTQSPTHLIKTRGQQVTLRCSSQSGHNTVSWYQQALGQGPQFIFQYYREEENGRGNFPPRFSGLQFPNYSSELNVNALELDDSALYLCASSEGLAERAEETQYFGPGTRLLVL.

This clonotype appeared many times. The chain couples TRBV3-1 to TRBJ1-1; D is unclear. V was pared by 4 bases and J by 10 bases, with 7 bases between. Germline loops: CDR1 LGHDT, CDR2 YNNKEL (reference sequence). The CDR3 contains 10 residues. The CDR3 here is CASSPPRAFF. In DNA form, the CDR3 reads TGTGCCAGCAGCCCCCCCCGAGCTTTCTTT. Supplemented by reference TRBV3-1 and TRBJ1-1, the full variable domain reads DTAVSQTPKYLVTQMGNDKSIKCEQNLGHDTMYWYKQDSKKFLKIMFSYNNKELIINETVPNRFSPKSPDKAHLNLHINSLELGDSAVYFCASSPPRAFFGQGTRLTVV.